Listed here is a single T cell receptor (beta chain). Participant ages covered roughly 18 to 90 years across 24 US areas. Two negative PCRs, clearance, or symptom resolution had been documented for recovered Cohort 3 donors. This sample was taken from a study of blood T cell repertoires in COVID-19. Whole-study context: Sources were T cells, B-cell-depleted T cells, or PBMCs; the material itself was cDNA or gDNA.

Original data processing: How many nucleated cells were present was estimated from reference gene primer amplification. Here immunoSEQ multiplex PCR was the method, and the copy in TCRdb shows in-frame clones only, minus some. V and J calls and clone size are as listed in that table; D and trimming were resolved from the DNA. This sample has 300,000 or so clones, with about nine tenths found just once. The CDR3 runs 14 residues. Trimming stripped 7 bases from V and 4 bases from J, with 19 bases between. Germline-derived CDR1 and CDR2 are SQVTM and ANQGSEA. The TCR originated in a man in his 60s who had recovered from COVID-19. The sample consisted of PBMCs or T cells enriched from blood (not recorded which). The chain couples TRBV29-1 to TRBJ1-1; possible D gene TRBD1, 6 bases. The CDR3 loop reads CSADPTQGFTEAFF. CDR3 DNA: TGCAGCGCTGATCCAACACAGGGTTTCACTGAAGCTTTCTTT.